This TCR beta chain was documented in a study of T-cell memory formation after mild COVID-19. Background on the study: Most TCR clusters belonged to a single donor. Overall study findings and caveats: Memory cells collected pre-infection included some clones that later responded, suggesting cross-reactive memory joined. Among contracting clones, CD4+ were mainly CM/EM and CD8+ enriched in EMRA. Second-wave clones peaking on day 37 lacked confirmed SARS-CoV-2 specificity.

Notes on this clonotype: The target antigen is unknown.

TCRdb redid the calling of the 5' RACE reads with MiXCR, one entry per CDR3 protein. The table lists roughly 550,000 distinct CDR3 sequences, around 21% of them singletons, with under 15% in the top ten. The CDR3 is made up of 14 amino acids. In germline, CDR1 is SEHNR, CDR2 FQNEAQ (reference sequence). The V and J ends lost 5 bases and 8 bases, in that order; junction bases with no gene match: 6. This clonotype originated in an adult woman who had mild COVID-19 (a few samples of this study predate the infection). Cell type and time point are not known. V gene TRBV7-9 combines with J gene TRBJ1-6; 7 bases fit TRBD1. The sample comprised PBMCs or a T cell subset sorted from them (not recorded which). The DNA for the CDR3 is TGTGCCAGCAGCAGCAGACAGGGAGATTCACCCCTCCACTTT. Its protein is CASSSRQGDSPLHF.